The source of this TCR beta chain is a study of T cell responses to AZD1222 COVID-19 vaccine. Study-level findings and limits: Recipients of AZD1222 seropositive at baseline numbered only five or six. Among the donors, most were white British and more were female, and clonal diversity was possibly underestimated. Increases in Spike-specific TCR breadth and depth were seen after two AZD1222 doses. Spike regions recognized by vaccine-associated CD4 TCRs spanned the protein, led by 160-218 and 743-854.

On this clone itself: What it recognizes is unknown.

Libraries were prepared by immunoSEQ multiplex PCR; TCRdb keeps only in-frame clonotypes and omits some of them. The sample shows 200,000 or so clones, around 88% of them seen only once. The CDR3 extends over 12 amino acids. V lost 7 bases to trimming and J lost 0 bases, with 6 bases between them. The material was peripheral blood, obtained on day 0 of AZD1222 vaccination. The chain recombines TRBV12-3 or TRBV12-4 with TRBJ1-1; no clear D gene. This receptor was obtained from an adult in good health. The CDR3 DNA follows: TGTGCCAGCAAACGGTTGAACACTGAAGCTTTCTTT. It translates to CASKRLNTEAFF.